This TCR beta chain appears in the sequencing data of a study of blood T cell repertoires in COVID-19. Trimming shortened V by 2 bases and J by 4 bases, and 8 bases separated the two germline ends. This CDR3 comprises 13 residues. Germline V CDR1 and CDR2: MNHNS, SASEGT. In the authors' workflow: Reference gene primer amplification in the assay estimated nucleated cell counts. TCRdb's copy holds only in-frame clones and misses some; the assay was immunoSEQ multiplex PCR. V and J calls and clone size are copied from that table; D and trimming were computed from the DNA. Among 150,000 to 200,000 clones listed, about 70% were seen once.

V gene TRBV6-1 combines with J gene TRBJ1-2, with no clear D. The sequence came from a woman between 50 and 59 years old with active or convalescent COVID-19. Sequencing was done on a sample of peripheral blood. Here the CDR3 reads CASSELGAYGYTF. CDR3 nucleotides: TGTGCCAGCAGTGAACTAGGAGCCTATGGCTACACCTTC.